The text below deals with one TCR beta chain. The antigen is undetermined. Measured with immunoSEQ multiplex PCR; TCRdb has only the in-frame clones, and not every one. The sample carries nearly 500,000 clones, less than 80% recorded once. Trimming took off 5 bases at V and 3 bases at J, with 17 bases between the two ends. The CDR3 extends over 15 amino acids. Germline assignment: CDR1 SGHAT and CDR2 FQDESV (reference sequence). This entry comes from a study of shared clonotypes between healthy human individuals. Study-wide results and caveats: The represented genetic and exposure-history diversity was limited by the small number of donors.

The source of this sequence is a woman in her thirties or forties in good health. Some clones in this sample may be carry-over from other donors' samples. The chain has TRBV11-1 and TRBJ2-7; D is possibly TRBD1 or TRBD2 (6 bases each). The material sequenced was PBMCs. This CDR3 reads CASSPVGGSIYEQYF. Written as DNA, the CDR3 is TGTGCCAGCAGCCCAGTGGGGGGCTCAATCTACGAGCAGTACTTC.